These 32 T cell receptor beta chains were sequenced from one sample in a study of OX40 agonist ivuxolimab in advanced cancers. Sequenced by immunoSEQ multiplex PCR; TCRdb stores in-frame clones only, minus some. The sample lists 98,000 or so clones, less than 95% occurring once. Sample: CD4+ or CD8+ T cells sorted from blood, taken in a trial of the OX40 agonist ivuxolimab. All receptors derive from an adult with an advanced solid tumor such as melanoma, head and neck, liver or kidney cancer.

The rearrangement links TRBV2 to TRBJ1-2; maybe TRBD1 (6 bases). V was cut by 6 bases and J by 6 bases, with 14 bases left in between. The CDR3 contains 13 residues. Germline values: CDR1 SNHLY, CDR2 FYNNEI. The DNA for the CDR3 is TGTGCCAGCAGGGGGGGACAAGGGAATGGCTACACCTTC. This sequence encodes CASRGGQGNGYTF.

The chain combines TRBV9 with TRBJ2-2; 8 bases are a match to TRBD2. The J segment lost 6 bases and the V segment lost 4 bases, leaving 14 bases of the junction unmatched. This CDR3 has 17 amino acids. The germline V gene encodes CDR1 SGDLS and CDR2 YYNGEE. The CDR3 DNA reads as TGTGCCAGCAGCTTAACCGGGACTAGAGGTTTCGCCGGGGAGCTGTTTTTT. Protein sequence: CASSLTGTRGFAGELFF.

The CDR3 protein is CASGPRTQVGAFF. CDR3 DNA sequence: TGTGCTAGTGGCCCGCGGACCCAGGTCGGAGCTTTCTTT. The chain uses TRBV12-5 and TRBJ1-1; no reliable D call. In germline, CDR1 is LGHNT, CDR2 FRNRAP. CDR3 length: 13 amino acids. Trimming cost V 6 bases and J 10 bases, with 18 bases left between them.

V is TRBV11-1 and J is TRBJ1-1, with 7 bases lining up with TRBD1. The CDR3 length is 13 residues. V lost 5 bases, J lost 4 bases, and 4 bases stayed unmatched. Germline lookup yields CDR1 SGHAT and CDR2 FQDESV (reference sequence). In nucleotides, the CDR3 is TGTGCCAGCAGCCTAACAGGGGCCACTGAAGCTTTCTTT. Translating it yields CASSLTGATEAFF. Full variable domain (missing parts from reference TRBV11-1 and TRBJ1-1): EAEVAQSPRYKITEKSQAVAFWCDPISGHATLYWYRQILGQGPELLVQFQDESVVDDSQLPKDRFSAERLKGVDSTLKIQPAELGDSAMYLCASSLTGATEAFFGQGTRLTVV.

CDR3 in DNA: TGTGCCAGCTCACCAAGGCTGGGAGGATTCCAAGAGACCCAGTACTTC. This translates into CASSPRLGGFQETQYF. V gene TRBV18 combines with J gene TRBJ2-5; maybe TRBD2 (6 bases). Germline V gene data show CDR1 as KGHSH and CDR2 as LQKENI. CDR3 length equals 16 residues. The ends were cut back, 2 bases at V and 1 base at J, with 14 bases in the middle.

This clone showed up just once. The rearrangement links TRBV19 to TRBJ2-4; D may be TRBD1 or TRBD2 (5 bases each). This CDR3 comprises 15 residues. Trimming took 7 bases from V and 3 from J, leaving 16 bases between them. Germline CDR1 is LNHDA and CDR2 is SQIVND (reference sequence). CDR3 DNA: TGTGCCAGTAACCTTTGGGGGTTGGACAAAAACATTCAGTACTTC. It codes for CASNLWGLDKNIQYF.

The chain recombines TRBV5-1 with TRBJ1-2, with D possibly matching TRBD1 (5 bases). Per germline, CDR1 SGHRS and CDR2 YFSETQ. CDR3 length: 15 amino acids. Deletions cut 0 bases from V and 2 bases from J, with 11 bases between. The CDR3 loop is CASSLAPDTNYGYTF. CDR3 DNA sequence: TGCGCCAGCAGCTTGGCGCCGGACACGAACTATGGCTACACCTTC.

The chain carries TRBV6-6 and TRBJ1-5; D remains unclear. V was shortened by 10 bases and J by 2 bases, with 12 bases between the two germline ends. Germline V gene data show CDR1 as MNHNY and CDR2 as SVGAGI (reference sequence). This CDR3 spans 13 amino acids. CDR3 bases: TGTGCCACAGTCACCGGCGGCAATCAGCCCCAGCATTTT. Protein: CATVTGGNQPQHF.

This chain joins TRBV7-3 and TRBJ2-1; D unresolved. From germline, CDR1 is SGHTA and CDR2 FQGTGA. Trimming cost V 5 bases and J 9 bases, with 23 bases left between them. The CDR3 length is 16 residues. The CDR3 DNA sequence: TGTGCCAGCAGCCCCTCCGTTGGGGTTTTCGTAGGTGAGCAGTTCTTC. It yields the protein CASSPSVGVFVGEQFF.

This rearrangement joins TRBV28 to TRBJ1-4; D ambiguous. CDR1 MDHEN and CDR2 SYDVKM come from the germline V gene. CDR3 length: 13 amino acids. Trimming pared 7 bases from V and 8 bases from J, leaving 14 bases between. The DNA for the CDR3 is TGTGCCAGCACTCGGACGGTCAAGGAAAAACTGTTTTTT. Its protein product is CASTRTVKEKLFF.

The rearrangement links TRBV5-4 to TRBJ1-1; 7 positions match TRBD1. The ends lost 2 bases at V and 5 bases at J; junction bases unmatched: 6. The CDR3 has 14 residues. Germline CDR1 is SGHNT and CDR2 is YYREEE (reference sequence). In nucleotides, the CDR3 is TGTGCCAGCAGCTTCAAGACAGGGAAGACTGAAGCTTTCTTT. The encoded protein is CASSFKTGKTEAFF.

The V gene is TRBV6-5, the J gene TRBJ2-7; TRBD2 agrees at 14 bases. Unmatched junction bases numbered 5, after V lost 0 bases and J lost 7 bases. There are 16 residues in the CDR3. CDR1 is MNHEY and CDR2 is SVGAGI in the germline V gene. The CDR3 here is CASSYSGLAGGREQYF. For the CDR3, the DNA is TGTGCCAGCAGTTACTCCGGACTAGCGGGAGGCAGGGAGCAGTACTTC.

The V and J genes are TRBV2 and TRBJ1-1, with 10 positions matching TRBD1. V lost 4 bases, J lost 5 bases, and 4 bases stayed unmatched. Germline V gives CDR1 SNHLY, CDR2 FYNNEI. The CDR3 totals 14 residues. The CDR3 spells CASSGQGAWTEAFF. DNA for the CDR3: TGTGCCAGCAGTGGACAGGGGGCATGGACTGAAGCTTTCTTT.

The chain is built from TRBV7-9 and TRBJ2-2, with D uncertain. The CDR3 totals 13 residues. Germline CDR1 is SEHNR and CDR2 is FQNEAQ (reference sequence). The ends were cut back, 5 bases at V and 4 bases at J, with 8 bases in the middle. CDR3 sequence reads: CASSPRRTGELFF. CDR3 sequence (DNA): TGTGCCAGCAGCCCCCGACGCACCGGGGAGCTGTTTTTT. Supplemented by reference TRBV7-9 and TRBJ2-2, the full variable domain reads DTGVSQNPRHKITKRGQNVTFRCDPISEHNRLYWYRQTLGQGPEFLTYFQNEAQLEKSRLLSDRFSAERPKGSFSTLEIQRTEQGDSAMYLCASSPRRTGELFFGEGSRLTVL.

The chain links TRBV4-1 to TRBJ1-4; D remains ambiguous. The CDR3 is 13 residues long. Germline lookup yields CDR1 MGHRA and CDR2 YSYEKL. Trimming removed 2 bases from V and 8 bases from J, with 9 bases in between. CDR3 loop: CASSQLRSEKLFF. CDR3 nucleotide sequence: TGCGCCAGCAGCCAATTAAGGTCCGAAAAACTGTTTTTT.

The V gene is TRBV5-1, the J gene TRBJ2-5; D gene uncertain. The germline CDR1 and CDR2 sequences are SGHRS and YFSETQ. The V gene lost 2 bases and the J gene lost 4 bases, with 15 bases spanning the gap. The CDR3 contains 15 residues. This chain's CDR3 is CASSLEGRRGETQYF. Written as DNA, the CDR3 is TGCGCCAGCAGCTTAGAAGGGCGACGAGGAGAGACCCAGTACTTC.

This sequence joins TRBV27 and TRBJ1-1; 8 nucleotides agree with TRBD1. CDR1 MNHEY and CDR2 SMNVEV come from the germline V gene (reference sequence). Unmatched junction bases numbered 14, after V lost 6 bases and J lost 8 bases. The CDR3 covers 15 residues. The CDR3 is CASSRRGLGVKEAFF. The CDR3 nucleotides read TGTGCCAGCAGCCGCAGGGGGCTCGGGGTGAAAGAAGCTTTCTTT.

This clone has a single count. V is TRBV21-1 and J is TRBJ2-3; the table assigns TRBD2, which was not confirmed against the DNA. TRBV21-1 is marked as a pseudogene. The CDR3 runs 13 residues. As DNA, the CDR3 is TGTGCCAGCAGCAAAGCGCCGAGAAATACGCAGTATTTT. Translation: CASSKAPRNTQYF.

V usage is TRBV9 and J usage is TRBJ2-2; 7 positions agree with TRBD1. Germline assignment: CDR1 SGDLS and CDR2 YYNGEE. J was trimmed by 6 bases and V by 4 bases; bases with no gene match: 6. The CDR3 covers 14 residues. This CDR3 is CASSLLQGAGELFF. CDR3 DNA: TGTGCCAGCAGCCTCCTTCAGGGGGCCGGGGAGCTGTTTTTT.

The CDR3 DNA follows: TGTGCCAGCAATCCCCGGGGGTCAGGGGAGCTGTTTTTT. Protein product: CASNPRGSGELFF. The genes are TRBV27 and TRBJ2-2; maybe TRBD2 (6 bases). The germline CDR1 and CDR2 sequences are MNHEY and SMNVEV (reference sequence). The V gene lost 7 bases and the J gene lost 8 bases, with 14 bases spanning the gap. The CDR3 loop spans 13 amino acids.

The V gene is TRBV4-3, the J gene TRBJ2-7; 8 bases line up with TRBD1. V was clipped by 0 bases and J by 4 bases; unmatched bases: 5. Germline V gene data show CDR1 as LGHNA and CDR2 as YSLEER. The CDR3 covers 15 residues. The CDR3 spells CASSQDRQGRYEQYF. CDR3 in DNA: TGCGCCAGCAGCCAAGATAGACAGGGGAGGTACGAGCAGTACTTC.

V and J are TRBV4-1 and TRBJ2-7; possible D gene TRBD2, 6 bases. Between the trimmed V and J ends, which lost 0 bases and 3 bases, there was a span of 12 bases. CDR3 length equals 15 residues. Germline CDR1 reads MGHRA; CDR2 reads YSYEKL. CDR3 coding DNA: TGCGCCAGCAGCCAAGAGTGGCAGGGAGGCTACGAGCAGTACTTC. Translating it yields CASSQEWQGGYEQYF.

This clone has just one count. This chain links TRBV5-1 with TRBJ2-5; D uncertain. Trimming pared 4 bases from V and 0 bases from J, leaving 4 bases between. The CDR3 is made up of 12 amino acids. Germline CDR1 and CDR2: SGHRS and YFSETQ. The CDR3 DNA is TGCGCCAGCAGCGTGTACCAAGAGACCCAGTACTTC. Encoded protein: CASSVYQETQYF. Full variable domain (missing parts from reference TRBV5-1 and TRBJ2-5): KAGVTQTPRYLIKTRGQQVTLSCSPISGHRSVSWYQQTPGQGLQFLFEYFSETQRNKGNFPGRFSGRQFSNSRSEMNVSTLELGDSALYLCASSVYQETQYFGPGTRLLVL.

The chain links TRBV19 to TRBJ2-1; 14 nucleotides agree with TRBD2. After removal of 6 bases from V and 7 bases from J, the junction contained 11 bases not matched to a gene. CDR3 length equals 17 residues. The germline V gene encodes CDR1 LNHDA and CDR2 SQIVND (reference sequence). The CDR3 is CASRKGTGTSGSNEQFF. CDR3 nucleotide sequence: TGTGCCAGTAGAAAGGGGACCGGGACTAGCGGGAGTAATGAGCAGTTCTTC.

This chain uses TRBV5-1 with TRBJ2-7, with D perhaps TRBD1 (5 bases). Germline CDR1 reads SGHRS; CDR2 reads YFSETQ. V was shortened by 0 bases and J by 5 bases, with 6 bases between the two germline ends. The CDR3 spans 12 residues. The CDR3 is CASSLAGNEQYF. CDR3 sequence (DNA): TGCGCCAGCAGCTTGGCAGGGAACGAGCAGTACTTC. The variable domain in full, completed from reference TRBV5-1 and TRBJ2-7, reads KAGVTQTPRYLIKTRGQQVTLSCSPISGHRSVSWYQQTPGQGLQFLFEYFSETQRNKGNFPGRFSGRQFSNSRSEMNVSTLELGDSALYLCASSLAGNEQYFGPGTRLTVT.

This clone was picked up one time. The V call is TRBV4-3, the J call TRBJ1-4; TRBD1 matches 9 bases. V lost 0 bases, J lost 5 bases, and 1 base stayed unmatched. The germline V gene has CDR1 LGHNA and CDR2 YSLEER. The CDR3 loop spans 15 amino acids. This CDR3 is CASSQEGTGNEKLFF. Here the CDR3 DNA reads TGCGCCAGCAGCCAAGAGGGGACAGGGAATGAAAAACTGTTTTTT.

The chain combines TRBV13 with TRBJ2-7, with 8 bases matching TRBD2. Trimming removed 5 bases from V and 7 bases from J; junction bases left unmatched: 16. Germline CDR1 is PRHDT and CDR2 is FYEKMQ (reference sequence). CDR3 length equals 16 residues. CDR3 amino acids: CASSPKLPGLGGEQYF. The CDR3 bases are TGTGCCAGCAGCCCAAAGCTTCCGGGACTAGGGGGAGAGCAGTACTTC.

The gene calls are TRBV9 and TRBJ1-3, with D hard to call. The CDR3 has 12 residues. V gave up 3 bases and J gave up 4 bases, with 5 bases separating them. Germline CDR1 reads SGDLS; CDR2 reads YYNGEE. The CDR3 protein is CASSEQGNTIYF. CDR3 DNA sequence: TGTGCCAGCAGCGAACAGGGAAACACCATATATTTT.

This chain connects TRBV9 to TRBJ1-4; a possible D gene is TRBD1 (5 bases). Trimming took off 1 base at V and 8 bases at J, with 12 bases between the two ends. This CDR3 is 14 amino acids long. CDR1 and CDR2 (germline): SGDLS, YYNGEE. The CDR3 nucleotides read TGTGCCAGCAGCGTACGCAGGGCCAGCGAAAAACTGTTTTTT. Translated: CASSVRRASEKLFF.

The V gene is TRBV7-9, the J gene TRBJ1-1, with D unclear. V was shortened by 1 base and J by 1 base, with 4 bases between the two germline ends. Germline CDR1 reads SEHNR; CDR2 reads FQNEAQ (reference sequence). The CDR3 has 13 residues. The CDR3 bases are TGTGCCAGCAGCTTAGGGGCGAACACTGAAGCTTTCTTT. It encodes CASSLGANTEAFF.

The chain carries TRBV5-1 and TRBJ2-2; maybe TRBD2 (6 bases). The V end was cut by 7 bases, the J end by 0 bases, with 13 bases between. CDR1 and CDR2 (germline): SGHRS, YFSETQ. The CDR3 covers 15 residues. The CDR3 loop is CASYSGNANTGELFF. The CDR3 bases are TGCGCCAGCTATAGCGGAAACGCGAACACCGGGGAGCTGTTTTTT.

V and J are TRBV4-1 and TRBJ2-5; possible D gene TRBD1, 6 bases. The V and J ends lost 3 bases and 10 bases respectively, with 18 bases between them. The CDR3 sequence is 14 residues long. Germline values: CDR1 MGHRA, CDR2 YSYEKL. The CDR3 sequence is CASSHPGHRGNQYF. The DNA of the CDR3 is TGCGCCAGCAGCCATCCGGGACATAGGGGAAACCAGTACTTC.